Below are 7 T cell receptor beta chains sequenced from a single sample in a study of Ad26.COV2.S vaccination and SARS-CoV-2 variants. Here immunoSEQ multiplex PCR was the method, and the copy in TCRdb shows in-frame clones only, minus some. Among some 180,000 clones, roughly 89% were seen once, and the ten largest hold 5.9%. Sequenced material: peripheral blood, taken after recovery from COVID-19. The origin of the receptors is a human donor who had recovered from COVID-19.

The chain carries TRBV7-6 and TRBJ1-5; D not certain. Trimming removed 5 bases from V and 1 base from J, with 18 bases in between. This CDR3 is built from 17 residues. Germline V gene sequence: CDR1 SGHVS, CDR2 FNYEAQ. DNA for the CDR3: TGTGCCAGCAGCCCCAGAGTGGCAGGTCCAAGCAATCAGCCCCAGCATTTT. Protein: CASSPRVAGPSNQPQHF.

This clone was picked up a small number of times. The V gene is TRBV5-6, the J gene TRBJ1-1; D gene ambiguous. The CDR3 runs to 12 residues. Germline values: CDR1 SGHDT, CDR2 YYEEEE. V lost 2 bases and J 4 bases, leaving 6 bases between the germline ends. The CDR3 region has the DNA TGTGCCAGCAGCTTAGGGAGCACTGAAGCTTTCTTT. Its protein product is CASSLGSTEAFF.

V gene TRBV5-1 combines with J gene TRBJ1-2; no definite D call. Trimming took 7 bases from V and 4 from J, leaving 20 bases between them. This CDR3 contains 15 residues. Germline CDR1 is SGHRS and CDR2 is YFSETQ. The CDR3 reads CASAPDGSLVYGYTF. The CDR3 nucleotides read TGCGCCAGCGCCCCGGACGGATCATTAGTCTATGGCTACACCTTC.

The chain employs TRBV15 and TRBJ2-3; tentatively, D is TRBD1 or TRBD2 (5 bases each). With 1 base removed from V and 6 bases from J, the gap between germline ends came to 14 bases. Germline CDR1 reads LNHNV; CDR2 reads YYDKDF (reference sequence). The CDR3 loop spans 15 amino acids. This CDR3 is CATSRVGTVGDTQYF. In DNA, the CDR3 is TGTGCCACCAGCAGAGTCGGGACGGTCGGGGATACGCAGTATTTT.

CDR3 in DNA: TGCGCCAGCAGCCAGACGGGAAACACCATATATTTT. This codes for CASSQTGNTIYF. The gene calls are TRBV4-1 and TRBJ1-3; no clear D. Germline loops: CDR1 MGHRA, CDR2 YSYEKL. This CDR3 is 12 amino acids long. The V end was cut by 3 bases, the J end by 4 bases, with 4 bases between.

This clone was counted a single time. The chain recombines TRBV5-1 with TRBJ2-7; 8 bases are a match to TRBD2. The CDR3 covers 15 residues. Germline CDR1 and CDR2: SGHRS and YFSETQ. After removal of 4 bases from V and 4 bases from J, the junction contained 10 bases not matched to a gene. The CDR3 here is CASSLESRGGYEQYF. The CDR3 bases are TGCGCCAGCAGCCTGGAGAGCCGGGGGGGATACGAGCAGTACTTC.

This chain links TRBV5-1 with TRBJ2-7, with D perhaps TRBD2 (6 bases). Germline values: CDR1 SGHRS, CDR2 YFSETQ. This CDR3 has 14 amino acids. Trimming took off 1 base at V and 5 bases at J, with 13 bases between the two ends. CDR3 sequence reads: CASSLIAPGDEQYF. The CDR3 DNA reads TGCGCCAGCAGCTTGATTGCTCCGGGGGACGAGCAGTACTTC. The full variable domain, in which reference TRBV5-1 and TRBJ2-7 provide the parts outside the CDR3, is KAGVTQTPRYLIKTRGQQVTLSCSPISGHRSVSWYQQTPGQGLQFLFEYFSETQRNKGNFPGRFSGRQFSNSRSEMNVSTLELGDSALYLCASSLIAPGDEQYFGPGTRLTVT.